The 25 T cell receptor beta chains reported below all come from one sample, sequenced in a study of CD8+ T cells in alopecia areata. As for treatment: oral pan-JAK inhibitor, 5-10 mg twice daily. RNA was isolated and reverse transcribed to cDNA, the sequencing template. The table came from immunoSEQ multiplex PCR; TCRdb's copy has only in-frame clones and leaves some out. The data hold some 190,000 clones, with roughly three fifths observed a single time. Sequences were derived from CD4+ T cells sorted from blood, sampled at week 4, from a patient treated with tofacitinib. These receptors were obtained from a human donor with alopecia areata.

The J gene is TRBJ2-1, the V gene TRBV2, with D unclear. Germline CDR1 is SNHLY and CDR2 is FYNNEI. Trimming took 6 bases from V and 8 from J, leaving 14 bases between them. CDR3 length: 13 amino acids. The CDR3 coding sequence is TGTGCCAGCAGCCTCTCCCGGAGCTATGAGCAGTTCTTC. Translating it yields CASSLSRSYEQFF.

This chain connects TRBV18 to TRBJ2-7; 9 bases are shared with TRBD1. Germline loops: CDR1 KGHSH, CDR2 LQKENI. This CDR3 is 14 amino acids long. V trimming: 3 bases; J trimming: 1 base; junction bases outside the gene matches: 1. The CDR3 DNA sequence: TGTGCCAGCTCACCGGGACAGGGTTCCTACGAGCAGTACTTC. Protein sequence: CASSPGQGSYEQYF.

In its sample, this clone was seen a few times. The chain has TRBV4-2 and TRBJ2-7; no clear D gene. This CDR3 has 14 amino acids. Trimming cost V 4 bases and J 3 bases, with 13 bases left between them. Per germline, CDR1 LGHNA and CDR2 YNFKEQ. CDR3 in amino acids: CASSLGRQSYEQYF. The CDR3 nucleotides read TGTGCCAGCAGCCTCGGTCGCCAGAGCTACGAGCAGTACTTC.

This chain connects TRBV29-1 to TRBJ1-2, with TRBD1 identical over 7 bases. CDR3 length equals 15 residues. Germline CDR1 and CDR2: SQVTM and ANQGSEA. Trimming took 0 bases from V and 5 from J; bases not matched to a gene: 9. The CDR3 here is CSVEDVSGQLYGYTF. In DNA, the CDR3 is TGCAGCGTTGAAGATGTCTCGGGACAGCTGTATGGCTACACCTTC. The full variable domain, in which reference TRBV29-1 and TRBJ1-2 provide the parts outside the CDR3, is SAVISQKPSRDICQRGTSLTIQCQVDSQVTMMFWYRQQPGQSLTLIATANQGSEATYESGFVIDKFPISRPNLTFSTLTVSNMSPEDSSIYLCSVEDVSGQLYGYTFGSGTRLTVV.

The CDR3 DNA reads TGTGCCAGCAGCGTAGTACCCGGGACTAGCGGGAGAGGGGAGCAGTTCTTC. Translating gives CASSVVPGTSGRGEQFF. The rearrangement links TRBV9 to TRBJ2-1; 14 nucleotides align to TRBD2. V shed 0 bases and J 10 bases; nucleotides not matched to a gene: 9. CDR1 is SGDLS and CDR2 is YYNGEE in the germline V gene. The CDR3 has 17 residues.

CDR3 DNA: TGTGCCAGCAGCTTGGGACGAGCTGGCACTGAAGCTTTCTTT. This sequence encodes CASSLGRAGTEAFF. The chain has TRBV7-3 and TRBJ1-1; perhaps TRBD1 as D (5 bases). This CDR3 is 14 amino acids long. V shed 3 bases and J shed 4 bases, with 12 bases lying between them. The germline V gene has CDR1 SGHTA and CDR2 FQGTGA.

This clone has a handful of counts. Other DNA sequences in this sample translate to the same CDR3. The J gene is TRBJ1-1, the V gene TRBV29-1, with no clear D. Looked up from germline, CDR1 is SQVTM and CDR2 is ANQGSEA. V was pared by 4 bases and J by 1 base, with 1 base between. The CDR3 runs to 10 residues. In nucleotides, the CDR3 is TGCAGCGTTGCGAACACTGAAGCTTTCTTT. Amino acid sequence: CSVANTEAFF.

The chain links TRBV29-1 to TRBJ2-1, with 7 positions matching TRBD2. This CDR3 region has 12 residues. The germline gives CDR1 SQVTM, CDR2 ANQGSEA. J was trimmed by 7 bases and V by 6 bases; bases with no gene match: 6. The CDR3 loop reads CSVRAGFNEQFF. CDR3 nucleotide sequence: TGCAGCGTCCGAGCGGGATTTAATGAGCAGTTCTTC.

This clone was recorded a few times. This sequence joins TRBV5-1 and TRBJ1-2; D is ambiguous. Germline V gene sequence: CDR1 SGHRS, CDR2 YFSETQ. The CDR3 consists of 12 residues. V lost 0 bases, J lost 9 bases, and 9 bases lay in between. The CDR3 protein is CASSLGTGSYTF. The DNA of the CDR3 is TGCGCCAGCAGCTTGGGCACCGGGAGCTACACCTTC.

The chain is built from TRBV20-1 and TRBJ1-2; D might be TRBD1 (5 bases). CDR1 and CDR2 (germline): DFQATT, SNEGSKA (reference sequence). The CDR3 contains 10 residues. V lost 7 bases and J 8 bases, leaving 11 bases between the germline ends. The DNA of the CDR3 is TGCAGTGTTAAGGGGAGAGGCTACACCTTC. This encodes CSVKGRGYTF.

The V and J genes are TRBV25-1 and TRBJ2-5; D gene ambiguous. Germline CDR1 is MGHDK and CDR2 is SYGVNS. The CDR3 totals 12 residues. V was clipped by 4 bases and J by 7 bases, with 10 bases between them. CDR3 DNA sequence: TGTGCCAGCAGTGTATCAGCCGGGACCCAGTACTTC. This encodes CASSVSAGTQYF.

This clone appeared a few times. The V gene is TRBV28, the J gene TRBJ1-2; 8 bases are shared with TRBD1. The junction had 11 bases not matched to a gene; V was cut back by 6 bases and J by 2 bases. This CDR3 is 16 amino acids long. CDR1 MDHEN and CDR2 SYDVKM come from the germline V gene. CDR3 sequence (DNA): TGTGCCAGCAGCCCAGGGGGCGCGGAGGGCAACTATGGCTACACCTTC. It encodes CASSPGGAEGNYGYTF.

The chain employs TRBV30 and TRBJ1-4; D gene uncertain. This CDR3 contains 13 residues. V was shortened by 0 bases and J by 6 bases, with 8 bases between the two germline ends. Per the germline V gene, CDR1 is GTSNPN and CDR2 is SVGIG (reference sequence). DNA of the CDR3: TGTGCCTGGAGTGTAAGTTTGGATGAAAAACTGTTTTTT. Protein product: CAWSVSLDEKLFF.

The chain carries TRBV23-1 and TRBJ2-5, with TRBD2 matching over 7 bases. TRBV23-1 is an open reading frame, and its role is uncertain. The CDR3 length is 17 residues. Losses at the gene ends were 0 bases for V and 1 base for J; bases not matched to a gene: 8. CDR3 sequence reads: CASSQSGSGGLQETQYF. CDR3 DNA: TGCGCCAGCAGTCAATCGGGTTCGGGGGGTCTCCAAGAGACCCAGTACTTC.

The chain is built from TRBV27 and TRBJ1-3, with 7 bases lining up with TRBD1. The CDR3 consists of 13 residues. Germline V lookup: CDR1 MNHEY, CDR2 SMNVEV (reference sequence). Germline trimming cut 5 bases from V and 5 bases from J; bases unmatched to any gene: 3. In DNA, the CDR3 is TGTGCCAGCAGTGCGACAGGGAGAAACACCATATATTTT. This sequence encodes CASSATGRNTIYF.

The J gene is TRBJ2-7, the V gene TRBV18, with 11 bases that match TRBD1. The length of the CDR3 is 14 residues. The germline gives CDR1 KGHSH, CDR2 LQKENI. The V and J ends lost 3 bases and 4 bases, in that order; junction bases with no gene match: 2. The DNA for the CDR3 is TGTGCCAGCTCACCGGGACAGGGGGTATACGAGCAGTACTTC. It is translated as CASSPGQGVYEQYF.

CDR3 DNA: TGTGCCAGCAGCTTAGGGTCTAGCGGAGACGAGCAGTACTTC. Its translation is CASSLGSSGDEQYF. This chain links TRBV7-9 with TRBJ2-7, with TRBD2 matching over 7 bases. Germline CDR1 is SEHNR and CDR2 is FQNEAQ (reference sequence). The V and J ends lost 1 base and 5 bases, in that order; junction bases with no gene match: 5. The CDR3 loop spans 14 amino acids.

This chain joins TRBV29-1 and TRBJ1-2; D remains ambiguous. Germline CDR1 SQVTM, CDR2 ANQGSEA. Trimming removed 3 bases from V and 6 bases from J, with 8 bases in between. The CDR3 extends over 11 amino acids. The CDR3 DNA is TGCAGCGTTGATTCCGGGGATGGCTACACCTTC. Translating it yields CSVDSGDGYTF.

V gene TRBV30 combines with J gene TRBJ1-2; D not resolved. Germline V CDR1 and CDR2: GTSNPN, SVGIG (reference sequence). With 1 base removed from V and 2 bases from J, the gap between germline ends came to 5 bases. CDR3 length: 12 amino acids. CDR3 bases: TGTGCCTGGAGTGGAGTGAACTATGGCTACACCTTC. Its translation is CAWSGVNYGYTF.

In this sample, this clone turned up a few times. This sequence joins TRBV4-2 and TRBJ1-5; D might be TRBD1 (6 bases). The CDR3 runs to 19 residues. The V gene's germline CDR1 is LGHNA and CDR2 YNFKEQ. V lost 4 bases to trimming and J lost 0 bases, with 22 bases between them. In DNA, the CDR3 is TGTGCCAGCAGCCCCAACTCACAGGGTTTGATTCGTAGCAATCAGCCCCAGCATTTT. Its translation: CASSPNSQGLIRSNQPQHF.

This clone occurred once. The CDR3: CSARDDEQYF. The CDR3 nucleotides are TGCAGTGCTAGAGATGACGAGCAGTACTTC. The V gene is TRBV20-1, the J gene TRBJ2-7; D unresolved. Germline assignment: CDR1 DFQATT and CDR2 SNEGSKA (reference sequence). The CDR3 extends over 10 amino acids. V lost 0 bases, J lost 5 bases, and 2 bases lay in between.

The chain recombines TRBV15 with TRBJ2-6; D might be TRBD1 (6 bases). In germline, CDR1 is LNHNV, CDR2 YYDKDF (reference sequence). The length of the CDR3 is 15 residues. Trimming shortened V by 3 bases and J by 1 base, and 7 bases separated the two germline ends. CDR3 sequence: CATSSDRSGANVLTF. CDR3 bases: TGTGCCACCAGCAGTGACAGGTCTGGGGCCAACGTCCTGACTTTC.

The CDR3: CASSDRSGYYGYTF. The CDR3 region has the DNA TGTGCCAGCAGTGATCGGTCAGGGTACTATGGCTACACCTTC. The chain has TRBV25-1 and TRBJ1-2; the D gene is possibly TRBD1 (5 bases). The CDR3 sequence is 14 residues long. CDR1 is MGHDK, CDR2 SYGVNS, per germline. Trimming pared 3 bases from V and 3 bases from J, leaving 11 bases between.

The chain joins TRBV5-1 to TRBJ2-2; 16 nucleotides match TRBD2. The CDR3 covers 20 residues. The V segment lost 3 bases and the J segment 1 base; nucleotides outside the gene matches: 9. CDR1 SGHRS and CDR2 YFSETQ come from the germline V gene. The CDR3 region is CASSSMPGLAGGVNTGELFF. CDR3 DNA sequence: TGCGCCAGCAGCTCGATGCCGGGACTAGCGGGAGGGGTGAACACCGGGGAGCTGTTTTTT.

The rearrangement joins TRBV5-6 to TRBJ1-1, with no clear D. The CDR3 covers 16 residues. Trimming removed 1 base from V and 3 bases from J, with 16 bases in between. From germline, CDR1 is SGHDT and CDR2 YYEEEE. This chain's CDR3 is CASSLIMSVWDTEAFF. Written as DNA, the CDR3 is TGTGCCAGCAGCTTGATCATGAGTGTATGGGACACTGAAGCTTTCTTT.